A selection of T cell receptor beta chains follows, all from one sample in a study of T cells expressing NK-cell markers. Each CDR3 protein gets one entry in TCRdb, which reprocessed the 5' RACE reads and gives no DNA. The data include some 340,000 distinct CDR3 sequences; the top ten clones carry roughly 5.2%. What was sequenced was blood T cells: a sorted CD56 or NKG2C T cell subset, CD4+ or CD8+ T cells, or bulk PBMC T cells (not recorded which). Every receptor here comes from a man aged 18-75 years in good health. Each CDR3 is given with its conserved first and last residue. Expanded clones are given a class, and other clones once, few, many or no size at all.

abundance,v_gene,j_gene,CDR3aa
-,TRBV6-5,TRBJ2-1,CASSYLGLAPYNEQFF
-,TRBV15,TRBJ1-6,CATQSEKFTYNSPLHF
medium-sized,TRBV5-1,TRBJ2-3,CASSFRGGLLDTDTQYF
-,TRBV2,TRBJ2-5,CASSEEGGGRPTQYF
-,TRBV6-1,TRBJ2-2,CASSKDWRNTGELFF
-,TRBV3-1,TRBJ2-5,CASSQILRSQETQYF
-,TRBV5-1,TRBJ2-5,CASSKAGGPEETQYF
-,TRBV5-1,TRBJ1-2,CASSGGQYSYGYTF
-,TRBV15,TRBJ2-3,CATSNPASGGKDTQYF
-,TRBV5-8,TRBJ2-7,CASSKGQLTSYEQYF
-,TRBV10-3,TRBJ2-1,CAIRGTSNPNEQFF
-,TRBV29-1,TRBJ2-7,CSVESGPSSYEQYF
-,TRBV10-3,TRBJ1-5,CAERRRERNQPQHF
-,TRBV19,TRBJ2-1,CASSSGGVFYNEQFF
-,TRBV20-1,TRBJ2-3,CSARDLPRVGGRSDTQYF
-,TRBV6-1,TRBJ1-2,CASTPRTGDHGYTF
-,TRBV4-1,TRBJ2-1,CASSQAGERRNEQFF
-,TRBV27,TRBJ2-5,CASSTRGSAGRETQYF
-,TRBV20-1,TRBJ2-7,CSARGQGQDSYEQYF
-,TRBV27,TRBJ2-1,CASSLRAGGRQFF
-,TRBV19,TRBJ1-6,CATSRTGGSPLHF
-,TRBV20-1,TRBJ2-1,CSVAFLAGPNEQFF
-,TRBV19,TRBJ1-6,CASSAYTNSPLHF
-,TRBV9,TRBJ2-6,CASSVRGTGANVLTF
-,TRBV28,TRBJ2-5,CASSFRQKETQYF
-,TRBV6-2/TRBV6-3,TRBJ2-7,CATSLRDHPQQYF
-,TRBV7-3,TRBJ2-3,CASSLTEAGTSTDTQYF
-,TRBV6-1,TRBJ2-2,CASRRLAGGLRTGELFF
-,TRBV6-2/TRBV6-3,TRBJ2-7,CASSSFGTGGREQYF
-,TRBV5-8,TRBJ2-2,CASSNTFELFF
-,TRBV5-1,TRBJ2-5,CASSLLGLAGAETQYF
-,TRBV6-1,TRBJ1-3,CASSETGAIVNTIYF
-,TRBV27,TRBJ1-2,CASYPRGRPNYGYTF
-,TRBV20-1,TRBJ2-2,CSARKRGRGTGELFF
-,TRBV11-1,TRBJ1-2,CASSLRDLSGSSPYGYTF
-,TRBV2,TRBJ1-2,CASSDRGQVGGYTF
-,TRBV4-2,TRBJ2-3,CASSQDTGRGDTQYF
-,TRBV6-5,TRBJ1-6,CASSYSFQGNSPLHF
-,TRBV6-1,TRBJ2-2,CASIRSGDTGELFF
-,TRBV9,TRBJ2-7,CASSVVRGYNEQYF
-,TRBV18,TRBJ2-1,CASSPWQSESDNEQFF
-,TRBV5-1,TRBJ2-2,CASSLLTGRTGELFF
-,TRBV6-1,TRBJ2-3,CASSEKRGQSTDTQYF
-,TRBV7-2,TRBJ1-4,CASSRSRDRDNEKLFF
-,TRBV5-1,TRBJ1-4,CASSLGPDRQKLFF
-,TRBV20-1,TRBJ2-4,CSARDRGYDIQYF
-,TRBV28,TRBJ2-5,CASSLSGGRETQYF
-,TRBV6-1,TRBJ1-4,CASSLSGSPNEKLFF
-,TRBV9,TRBJ2-7,CASSSRGGNEQYF
-,TRBV2,TRBJ1-5,CASSSGGAGKYFIQPQHF
-,TRBV12-3/TRBV12-4,TRBJ2-1,CASSGQGAKSEQFF